The 27 T cell receptor beta chains presented below share a single source sample, sequenced in a study of cytomegalovirus exposure and HLA in healthy donors. Use of 60 Vbeta and 13 Jbeta primers characterized the PCR. Assay: immunoSEQ multiplex PCR; the TCRdb copy retains only in-frame clones and omits some. The data contain some 170,000 clones, about four fifths of them singletons. Input material: PBMCs. The receptors shown here come from a woman aged 50 to 60 in good health and CMV-seronegative.

The rearrangement joins TRBV7-3 to TRBJ2-6; no clear D gene. Germline V gene lookup returns CDR1 SGHTA and CDR2 FQGTGA. V dropped 0 bases and J dropped 2 bases, with 8 bases sitting between them. The CDR3 loop spans 16 amino acids. The CDR3 DNA reads as TGTGCCAGCAGCTTAACGGTAGATGCTGGGGCCAACGTCCTGACTTTC. It yields the protein CASSLTVDAGANVLTF. The full variable domain, completed using reference TRBV7-3 and TRBJ2-6, is GAGVSQTPSNKVTEKGKYVELRCDPISGHTALYWYRQSLGQGPEFLIYFQGTGAADDSGLPNDRFFAVRPEGSVSTLKIQRTERGDSAVYLCASSLTVDAGANVLTFGAGSRLTVL.

About this clone itself: The junction does not match germline at one end; this may be a read error. The chain joins TRBV7-9 to TRBJ2-7; TRBD1 matches at 7 bases. The germline gives CDR1 SEHNR, CDR2 FQNEAQ (reference sequence). The length of the CDR3 is 12 residues. The CDR3 loop reads CSSSLQGYEQYF. DNA for the CDR3: TGTTCCAGCAGCCTACAGGGGTACGAGCAGTACTTC.

V is TRBV6-1 and J is TRBJ2-3; D may be TRBD1 (6 bases). Germline V CDR1 and CDR2: MNHNS, SASEGT. Trimming removed 5 bases from V and 1 base from J, with 10 bases in between. This CDR3 has 14 amino acids. DNA of the CDR3: TGTGCCAGCAGTACAGGGACCCGCACAGATACGCAGTATTTT. Protein product: CASSTGTRTDTQYF.

V and J are TRBV6-5 and TRBJ1-1; possible D gene TRBD1, 6 bases. The V end was cut by 6 bases, the J end by 1 base, with 15 bases between. The CDR3 has 15 amino acids. CDR1 and CDR2 from the germline V gene are MNHEY and SVGAGI. CDR3 sequence: CASSTRRGGNTEAFF. The CDR3 DNA follows: TGTGCCAGCAGCACGCGGAGGGGGGGGAACACTGAAGCTTTCTTT.

The chain uses TRBV6-1 and TRBJ1-1; D not resolved. This CDR3 is 13 amino acids long. Germline V gene lookup returns CDR1 MNHNS and CDR2 SASEGT. V was cut by 5 bases and J by 7 bases, with 14 bases left in between. CDR3 region: CASSYAPGIEAFF. CDR3 coding DNA: TGTGCCAGCAGTTATGCGCCGGGGATTGAAGCTTTCTTT.

This clone appeared a few times. This chain joins TRBV4-2 and TRBJ2-5; TRBD1 matches at 8 bases. The CDR3 runs to 16 residues. Per germline, CDR1 LGHNA and CDR2 YNFKEQ. V shed 0 bases, J shed 5 bases, and the junction held 8 bases outside the gene matches. CDR3 DNA: TGTGCCAGCAGCCAAGAATACGGGACAGGCGCCGAGACCCAGTACTTC. Its translation is CASSQEYGTGAETQYF.

For the CDR3, the DNA is TGTGCCAGCAGCTTCACGGGACAGGGTCTCTACGAGCAGTACTTC. This sequence encodes CASSFTGQGLYEQYF. This chain connects TRBV5-5 to TRBJ2-7, with 9 bases matching TRBD1. CDR1 and CDR2 from the germline V gene are SGHKS and YYEKEE (reference sequence). CDR3 length equals 15 residues. The J segment lost 3 bases and the V segment lost 2 bases, leaving 6 bases of the junction unmatched.

The genes are TRBV5-4 and TRBJ2-3; 7 bases are a match to TRBD1. Germline-derived CDR1 and CDR2 are SGHNT and YYREEE (reference sequence). There are 14 residues in the CDR3. With V trimmed by 2 bases and J by 4 bases, 4 bases remained unmatched. The CDR3: CASSLKQGSDTQYF. The CDR3 DNA reads TGTGCCAGCAGCTTAAAACAGGGGTCAGATACGCAGTATTTT. The whole variable domain, remainder taken from reference TRBV5-4 and TRBJ2-3, is ETGVTQSPTHLIKTRGQQVTLRCSSQSGHNTVSWYQQALGQGPQFIFQYYREEENGRGNFPPRFSGLQFPNYSSELNVNALELDDSALYLCASSLKQGSDTQYFGPGTRLTVL.

To note about this clone: The CDR3 end shows no conserved phenylalanine or tryptophan, and so a read error is likely. J is TRBJ2-7 and V is TRBV6-6; 10 nucleotides match TRBD1. Germline values: CDR1 MNHNY, CDR2 SVGAGI (reference sequence). CDR3 length: 15 residues. V lost 3 bases and J lost 2; bases outside the gene matches: 4. The CDR3 protein is CASSYPGQGAYEQYL. CDR3 nucleotides: TGTGCCAGCAGTTATCCAGGACAGGGGGCCTACGAGCAGTACCTC.

The V call is TRBV19, the J call TRBJ2-7, with 9 positions matching TRBD1. The CDR3 is 15 residues long. V was pared by 10 bases and J by 3 bases, with 13 bases of the junction left unmatched. The germline V gene has CDR1 LNHDA and CDR2 SQIVND (reference sequence). In DNA, the CDR3 is TGTGCCACCGAGGTCGGGACAGGGCATTTCTACGAGCAGTACTTC. This gives the protein CATEVGTGHFYEQYF.

The chain employs TRBV29-1 and TRBJ2-7; 8 bases map to TRBD2. The V gene's germline CDR1 is SQVTM and CDR2 ANQGSEA. This CDR3 has 14 residues. Trimming removed 8 bases from V and 3 bases from J; junction bases left unmatched: 12. The CDR3 DNA is TGCAGCCAACACCTTAGCGGGATTAGCTACGAGCAGTACTTC. Its protein product is CSQHLSGISYEQYF.

The table lists this clone with a few counts. The chain couples TRBV19 to TRBJ1-5; D gene ambiguous. Germline CDR1 and CDR2: LNHDA and SQIVND (reference sequence). The V and J ends lost 9 bases and 6 bases respectively, with 3 bases between them. The CDR3 covers 9 residues. CDR3 sequence reads: CASGQPQHF. In DNA, the CDR3 is TGTGCCAGCGGTCAGCCCCAGCATTTT. Full variable domain (missing parts from reference TRBV19 and TRBJ1-5): DGGITQSPKYLFRKEGQNVTLSCEQNLNHDAMYWYRQDPGQGLRLIYYSQIVNDFQKGDIAEGYSVSREKKESFPLTVTSAQKNPTAFYLCASGQPQHFGDGTRLSIL.

The gene calls are TRBV6-1 and TRBJ1-1; D is ambiguous. The CDR3 runs 13 residues. Germline CDR1 is MNHNS and CDR2 is SASEGT. Trimming took 7 bases from V and 11 from J, leaving 20 bases between them. In DNA, the CDR3 is TGTGCCAGCAAATACATCGACACTTCTCGTGCTTTCTTT. Translated: CASKYIDTSRAFF.

This clone was seen only once. V and J are TRBV5-1 and TRBJ2-4, with 11 bases fitting TRBD2. The CDR3 runs 18 residues. V dropped 0 bases and J dropped 0; count of bases not matched to a gene: 5. The germline gives CDR1 SGHRS, CDR2 YFSETQ. CDR3 DNA: TGCGCCAGCAGCTTGGACCTAGCGGGGGGCCTAGCCAAAAACATTCAGTACTTC. Its translation: CASSLDLAGGLAKNIQYF.

This clone has only one observation. The chain combines TRBV5-1 with TRBJ2-2; TRBD2 aligns across 9 bases. The CDR3 has 16 amino acids. Trimming removed 4 bases from V and 0 bases from J; junction bases left unmatched: 4. Germline V gene sequence: CDR1 SGHRS, CDR2 YFSETQ. The CDR3 DNA reads TGCGCCAGCAGCAGCGGGGGGTTTACGAACACCGGGGAGCTGTTTTTT. Translation gives CASSSGGFTNTGELFF.

The chain employs TRBV6-5 and TRBJ1-2, with 10 bases aligning to TRBD1. V shed 6 bases and J 2 bases; nucleotides not matched to a gene: 6. The germline gives CDR1 MNHEY, CDR2 SVGAGI. This CDR3 region has 15 residues. The DNA for the CDR3 is TGTGCCAGCAGGGATCAGGGACAGGGGAACTATGGCTACACCTTC. Translated: CASRDQGQGNYGYTF.

The rearrangement uses TRBV28 and TRBJ1-2; 7 positions match TRBD1. There are 15 residues in the CDR3. Per the germline V gene, CDR1 is MDHEN and CDR2 is SYDVKM. With 7 bases clipped from V and 6 bases from J, the junction kept 14 bases outside the gene matches. Here the CDR3 reads CASIPSGGLEHGYTF. The DNA for the CDR3 is TGTGCCAGCATTCCTTCAGGGGGTTTAGAACATGGCTACACCTTC.

CDR3: CASSLSPTGYGYTF. Here the CDR3 DNA reads TGTGCCAGCAGCTTAAGCCCCACAGGGTATGGCTACACCTTC. The chain recombines TRBV7-2 with TRBJ1-2, with TRBD1 as a possible D gene (6 bases). V lost 2 bases to trimming and J lost 5 bases, with 12 bases between them. Germline CDR1 reads SGHTA; CDR2 reads FQGNSA. The CDR3 is 14 residues long. Based on the CDR3 plus reference TRBV7-2 and TRBJ1-2, the full variable domain is GAGVSQSPSNKVTEKGKDVELRCDPISGHTALYWYRQSLGQGLEFLIYFQGNSAPDKSGLPSDRFSAERTGGSVSTLTIQRTQQEDSAVYLCASSLSPTGYGYTFGSGTRLTVV.

The chain carries TRBV30 and TRBJ2-7; no firm D call. Germline CDR1 is GTSNPN and CDR2 is SVGIG (reference sequence). Trimming took 4 bases from V and 2 from J, leaving 15 bases between them. The CDR3 extends over 14 amino acids. The CDR3 loop is CAWNSPSVAYEQYF. CDR3 coding DNA: TGTGCCTGGAATTCCCCATCGGTCGCCTACGAGCAGTACTTC.

The V call is TRBV15, the J call TRBJ1-1, with TRBD1 matching 8 bases. V was clipped by 1 base and J by 4 bases; unmatched bases: 2. Germline V gives CDR1 LNHNV, CDR2 YYDKDF (reference sequence). The CDR3 length is 14 residues. The CDR3 here is CATSRGQGITEAFF. Written as DNA, the CDR3 is TGTGCCACCAGCAGAGGACAGGGGATCACTGAAGCTTTCTTT.

The V and J genes are TRBV4-3 and TRBJ2-5, with 8 bases aligning to TRBD2. The CDR3 spans 16 residues. V dropped 0 bases and J dropped 4; count of bases not matched to a gene: 7. The germline gives CDR1 LGHNA, CDR2 YSLEER. Here the CDR3 DNA reads TGCGCCAGCAGCCAAGAAGGGACTAGGTCATTAGAGACCCAGTACTTC. Amino acids: CASSQEGTRSLETQYF.

The rearrangement joins TRBV5-8 to TRBJ1-4, with 7 bases aligning to TRBD1. There are 15 residues in the CDR3. Germline-derived CDR1 and CDR2 are SGHTS and YDEGEE. The junction had 6 bases not matched to a gene; V was cut back by 4 bases and J by 3 bases. The CDR3 bases are TGTGCCAGCAGCCCCCGACAGGGCTCTAATGAAAAACTGTTTTTT. Translated: CASSPRQGSNEKLFF.

The rearrangement uses TRBV4-1 and TRBJ2-1, with 8 bases lining up with TRBD1. The CDR3 has 15 amino acids. J was trimmed by 8 bases and V by 2 bases; bases with no gene match: 8. Germline lookup yields CDR1 MGHRA and CDR2 YSYEKL. The CDR3 sequence is CASSQRGPGGDEQFF. The CDR3 DNA sequence: TGCGCCAGCAGCCAAAGAGGCCCAGGGGGCGATGAGCAGTTCTTC.

The chain has TRBV18 and TRBJ2-5; 7 bases align to TRBD1. V lost 5 bases to trimming and J lost 5 bases; unmatched junction nucleotides: 8. The germline gives CDR1 KGHSH, CDR2 LQKENI. The CDR3 is made up of 14 amino acids. The CDR3 sequence is CASSYGQAQETQYF. The CDR3 bases are TGTGCCAGCTCATACGGACAGGCCCAGGAGACCCAGTACTTC.

This chain joins TRBV7-9 and TRBJ1-2; D is uncertain. The V gene's germline CDR1 is SEHNR and CDR2 FQNEAQ (reference sequence). The CDR3 spans 13 residues. V was cut by 1 base and J by 4 bases, with 7 bases left in between. CDR3 DNA sequence: TGTGCCAGCAGCTTAGGGCCGCTCTATGGCTACACCTTC. This codes for CASSLGPLYGYTF.

In its sample, this clone was seen once. The identical CDR3 is also encoded by other nucleotide sequences in the sample. The chain employs TRBV11-3 and TRBJ2-5; tentative D call: TRBD1 (6 bases). The CDR3 loop spans 13 amino acids. Trimming took off 5 bases at V and 3 bases at J, with 10 bases between the two ends. CDR1 is SGHNT, CDR2 YENEEA, per germline. This CDR3 is CASSLRGKETQYF. Written as DNA, the CDR3 is TGTGCCAGCAGCCTCAGGGGTAAAGAGACCCAGTACTTC.

The V and J genes are TRBV30 and TRBJ1-3; TRBD1 is a possible D gene (6 bases). The germline CDR1 and CDR2 sequences are GTSNPN and SVGIG (reference sequence). This CDR3 spans 15 amino acids. Trimming took 2 bases from V and 0 from J, leaving 11 bases between them. Written as DNA, the CDR3 is TGTGCCTGGAGTTACAGGGTGAACTCTGGAAACACCATATATTTT. Protein sequence: CAWSYRVNSGNTIYF.